Shown below are 13 T cell receptor beta chains from a single sample sequenced in a study of Ad26.COV2.S vaccination and SARS-CoV-2 variants. Sequenced by immunoSEQ multiplex PCR; TCRdb stores in-frame clones only, minus some. This sample yields over 130,000 clones, of which just over 85% are seen a single time; 4% to 6% belongs to the top ten. Sample: peripheral blood, taken after recovery from COVID-19. These receptors were taken from a human donor who had recovered from COVID-19.

The gene calls are TRBV25-1 and TRBJ2-7; D is undetermined. The CDR3 spans 10 residues. Germline V gene sequence: CDR1 MGHDK, CDR2 SYGVNS. Trimming removed 8 bases from V and 3 bases from J, with 5 bases in between. The CDR3 loop is CASPLYEQYF. The CDR3 nucleotides read TGTGCCAGCCCACTCTACGAGCAGTACTTC.

This clone was counted between two and nine times. V usage is TRBV25-1 and J usage is TRBJ2-1, with 8 bases identical to TRBD1. The CDR3 runs 15 residues. Germline CDR1 and CDR2: MGHDK and SYGVNS. Trimming took 5 bases from V and 10 from J; bases not matched to a gene: 13. Here the CDR3 reads CASSIAGQGEEEQFF. The DNA for the CDR3 is TGTGCCAGCAGTATCGCTGGACAGGGAGAGGAAGAGCAGTTCTTC.

The chain is built from TRBV9 and TRBJ2-3; no clear D. Trimming left V 3 bases short and J 0 bases short, with 14 bases between. The CDR3 length is 16 residues. Germline assignment: CDR1 SGDLS and CDR2 YYNGEE. The chain's CDR3 is CASSGATDGSTDTQYF. DNA of the CDR3: TGTGCCAGCAGCGGAGCAACAGACGGCAGCACAGATACGCAGTATTTT.

This clone was seen once. The chain employs TRBV6-5 and TRBJ2-3, with a weak D call TRBD2 (6 bases). This CDR3 comprises 16 residues. In germline, CDR1 is MNHEY, CDR2 SVGAGI. V dropped 2 bases and J dropped 0 bases, with 12 bases sitting between them. The CDR3 loop reads CASSYTSFTSTDTQYF. The CDR3 DNA sequence: TGTGCCAGCAGTTACACTAGCTTCACTAGCACAGATACGCAGTATTTT.

V usage is TRBV10-2 and J usage is TRBJ1-5; tentative D call: TRBD1 (5 bases). Germline V gene sequence: CDR1 WSHSY, CDR2 SAAADI. V gave up 6 bases and J gave up 3 bases, with 9 bases separating them. The CDR3 has 13 residues. The CDR3 spells CASSRQSNQPQHF. Here the CDR3 DNA reads TGCGCCAGCAGCAGACAGTCCAATCAGCCCCAGCATTTT.

The J gene is TRBJ1-6, the V gene TRBV7-2; 10 positions agree with TRBD1. With 1 base clipped from V and 10 bases from J, the junction kept 16 bases outside the gene matches. Germline values: CDR1 SGHTA, CDR2 FQGNSA. CDR3 length: 19 amino acids. CDR3 in amino acids: CASSLDWRDRGRWGSPLHF. The CDR3 nucleotides are TGTGCCAGCAGCTTAGATTGGAGGGACAGGGGCCGCTGGGGATCACCCCTCCACTTT.

The V gene is TRBV28, the J gene TRBJ1-2; a possible D gene is TRBD1 (5 bases). The CDR3 extends over 16 amino acids. The V gene's germline CDR1 is MDHEN and CDR2 SYDVKM. Trimming left V 5 bases short and J 1 base short, with 17 bases between. DNA for the CDR3: TGTGCCAGCAGTACCGAGGGGCAGCCACTTAACTATGGCTACACCTTC. Its translation is CASSTEGQPLNYGYTF.

This clone was found a few times. The rearrangement links TRBV7-9 to TRBJ2-7; possibly TRBD1 for D (6 bases). With 2 bases removed from V and 3 bases from J, the gap between germline ends came to 14 bases. This CDR3 spans 15 amino acids. Germline lookup yields CDR1 SEHNR and CDR2 FQNEAQ (reference sequence). The CDR3 DNA sequence: TGTGCCAGCAGCTTATCCAGGGGTAAATTCTACGAGCAGTACTTC. As protein: CASSLSRGKFYEQYF.

This clone came up many times. CDR3 in DNA: TGTGCCAGCAGCTCGGACCCTTCTTCACCCCTCCACTTT. As protein: CASSSDPSSPLHF. The chain couples TRBV7-9 to TRBJ1-6; D remains unclear. Germline loops: CDR1 SEHNR, CDR2 FQNEAQ (reference sequence). Between the trimmed V and J ends, which lost 4 bases and 9 bases, there was a span of 10 bases. This CDR3 has 13 amino acids.

The chain has TRBV4-1 and TRBJ1-1, with a tentative D call TRBD1 (6 bases). CDR1 MGHRA and CDR2 YSYEKL come from the germline V gene. There are 18 residues in the CDR3. The germline V and J ends were trimmed by 1 base and 0 bases, with 18 bases remaining between them. The CDR3 nucleotides read TGCGCCAGCAGCCAAGGAGAGGGACAATCCTTCATGAACACTGAAGCTTTCTTT. This sequence encodes CASSQGEGQSFMNTEAFF.

The chain links TRBV24-1 to TRBJ2-3; 10 nucleotides agree with TRBD2. The CDR3 length is 16 residues. The J segment lost 2 bases and the V segment lost 2 bases, leaving 3 bases of the junction unmatched. Germline loops: CDR1 KGHDR, CDR2 SFDVKD. CDR3 nucleotide sequence: TGTGCCACCAGTGATTCTAGCGGGGGCCACACAGATACGCAGTATTTT. It codes for CATSDSSGGHTDTQYF.

This sequence joins TRBV4-3 and TRBJ1-2; D possibly corresponds to TRBD1 (6 bases). Trimming stripped 4 bases from V and 4 bases from J, with 16 bases between. This CDR3 contains 15 residues. In germline, CDR1 is LGHNA, CDR2 YSLEER. The CDR3 spells CASSPGRGRGYGYTF. Written as DNA, the CDR3 is TGCGCCAGCAGCCCCGGCCGGGGGCGCGGCTATGGCTACACCTTC.

The rearrangement links TRBV3-1 (or the pseudogene TRBV3-2) to TRBJ2-5, with 10 bases that match TRBD1. The CDR3 totals 18 residues. V trimming: 1 base; J trimming: 1 base; junction bases outside the gene matches: 9. Germline V CDR1 and CDR2: LGHDT, YNNKEL (reference sequence). The CDR3 here is CASSQATGGRESQETQYF. The CDR3 DNA follows: TGTGCCAGCAGCCAAGCGACAGGGGGCCGTGAGAGCCAAGAGACCCAGTACTTC.